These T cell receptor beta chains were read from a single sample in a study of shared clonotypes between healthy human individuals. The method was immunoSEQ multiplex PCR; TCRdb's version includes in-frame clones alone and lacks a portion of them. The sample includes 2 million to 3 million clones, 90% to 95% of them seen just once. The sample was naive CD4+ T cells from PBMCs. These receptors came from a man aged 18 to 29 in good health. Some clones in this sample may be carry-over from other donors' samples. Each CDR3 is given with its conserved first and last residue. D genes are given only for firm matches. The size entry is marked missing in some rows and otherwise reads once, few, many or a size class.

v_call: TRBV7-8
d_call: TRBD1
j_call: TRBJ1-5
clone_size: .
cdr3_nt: TGTGCCAGCAGCTGGGACAGGGTAAATCAGCCCCAGCATTTT
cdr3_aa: CASSWDRVNQPQHF

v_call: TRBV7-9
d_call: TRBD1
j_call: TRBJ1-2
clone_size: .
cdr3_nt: TGTGCCAGCAGCGAGCGGGCCCTACAGGGGTTCCGGGGCTACACCTTC
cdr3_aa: CASSERALQGFRGYTF

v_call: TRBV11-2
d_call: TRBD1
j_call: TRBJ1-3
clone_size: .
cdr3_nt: TGTGCCAGCAGCCCCGGGACAGCAACTGGAAACACCATATATTTT
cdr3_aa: CASSPGTATGNTIYF

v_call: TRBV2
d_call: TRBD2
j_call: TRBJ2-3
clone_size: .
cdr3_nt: TGTGCCAGCACCGTAGCGGGGAGATCAGATACGCAGTATTTT
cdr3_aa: CASTVAGRSDTQYF

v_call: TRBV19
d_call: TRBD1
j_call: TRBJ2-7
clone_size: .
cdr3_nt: TGTGCCAGTAGTCTGACAGGGGGGCCCTACGAGCAGTACTTC
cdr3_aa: CASSLTGGPYEQYF

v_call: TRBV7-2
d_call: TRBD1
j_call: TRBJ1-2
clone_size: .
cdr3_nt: TGTGCCAGCAGCTTCTGGCCCCCGACAGGGGGCTCCGATGGCTACACCTTC
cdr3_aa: CASSFWPPTGGSDGYTF

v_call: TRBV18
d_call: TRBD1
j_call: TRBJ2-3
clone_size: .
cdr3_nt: TGTGCCAGCTCTCTTACCGGGACAGCAGTCACAGATACGCAGTATTTT
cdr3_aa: CASSLTGTAVTDTQYF

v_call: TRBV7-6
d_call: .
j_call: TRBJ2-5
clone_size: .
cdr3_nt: TGTGCCAGCAGCTTAACGGGGGCAGAGACCCAGTACTTC
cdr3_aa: CASSLTGAETQYF

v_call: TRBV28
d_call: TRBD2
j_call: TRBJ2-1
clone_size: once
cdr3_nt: TGTGCCAGCAGTTTACCCGGGACTAGCTACAATGAGCAGTTCTTC
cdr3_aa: CASSLPGTSYNEQFF

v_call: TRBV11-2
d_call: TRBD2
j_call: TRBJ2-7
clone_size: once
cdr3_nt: TGTGCCAGCAGCCAGGGACTATTGGACTACGAGCAGTACTTC
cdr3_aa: CASSQGLLDYEQYF

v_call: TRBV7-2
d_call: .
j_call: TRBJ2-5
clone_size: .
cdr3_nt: TGTGCCAGCAAAAATGGTCTGCAAGAGACCCAGTACTTC
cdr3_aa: CASKNGLQETQYF

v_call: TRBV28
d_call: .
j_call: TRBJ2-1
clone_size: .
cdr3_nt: TGTGCCAGCACCCCAGTGGCGGCCTCCTACAATGAGCAGTTCTTC
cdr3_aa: CASTPVAASYNEQFF

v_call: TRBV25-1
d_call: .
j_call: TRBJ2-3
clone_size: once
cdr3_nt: TGTGCCAGCATAGGGGTTCCTGGAACGCAGTATTTT
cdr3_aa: CASIGVPGTQYF

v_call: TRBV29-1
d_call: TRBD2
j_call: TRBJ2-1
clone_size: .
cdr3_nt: TGCAGCGTTCAAACCACGCGGCTAGCGGTTTACAATGAGCAGTTCTTC
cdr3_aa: CSVQTTRLAVYNEQFF

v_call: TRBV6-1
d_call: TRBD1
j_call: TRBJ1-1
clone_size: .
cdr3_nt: TGTGCCAGCAGCGGACAGGGATGGACTGAAGCTTTCTTT
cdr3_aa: CASSGQGWTEAFF

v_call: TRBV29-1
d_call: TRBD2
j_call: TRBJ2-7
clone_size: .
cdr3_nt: TGCAGCGTTGGGGTTGGGAGGGCCTACGAGCAGTACTTC
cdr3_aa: CSVGVGRAYEQYF

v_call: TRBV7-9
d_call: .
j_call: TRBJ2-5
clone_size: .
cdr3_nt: TGTGCCAGCAGCTTAGATTTTGGGCCCCAGTACTTC
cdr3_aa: CASSLDFGPQYF

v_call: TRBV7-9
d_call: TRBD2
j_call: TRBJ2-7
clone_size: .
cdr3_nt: TGTGCCAGCAGCCCGGCGGGGGGGCTCGAGCAGTACTTC
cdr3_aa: CASSPAGGLEQYF

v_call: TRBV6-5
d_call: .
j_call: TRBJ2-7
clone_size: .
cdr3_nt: TGTGCCAGATCCCGCAGATTTGGCTACGAGCAGTACTTC
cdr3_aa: CARSRRFGYEQYF

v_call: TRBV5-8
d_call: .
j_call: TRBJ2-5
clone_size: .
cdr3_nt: TGTGCCAGCAGCTTTGGCAGCCACCGCCAAGAGACCCAGTACTTC
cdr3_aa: CASSFGSHRQETQYF

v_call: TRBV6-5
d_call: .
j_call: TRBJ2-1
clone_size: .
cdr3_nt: TGTGCCAGCAGTTACTCGTCAGGGCTTAATGAGCAGTTCTTC
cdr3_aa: CASSYSSGLNEQFF

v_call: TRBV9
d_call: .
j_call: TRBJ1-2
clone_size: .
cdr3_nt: TGTGCCAGCAATACGGGGTCTTACTATGGCTACACCTTC
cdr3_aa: CASNTGSYYGYTF

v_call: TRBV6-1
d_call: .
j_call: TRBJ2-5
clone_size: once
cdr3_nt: TGTGCCAGCAGTGAAATCCTGCGCGAGACCCAGTACTTC
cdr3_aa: CASSEILRETQYF

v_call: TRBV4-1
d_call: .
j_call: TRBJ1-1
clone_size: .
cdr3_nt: TGCGCCAGCAGCCAAGGCGGACATTTGAACACTGAAGCTTTCTTT
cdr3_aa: CASSQGGHLNTEAFF

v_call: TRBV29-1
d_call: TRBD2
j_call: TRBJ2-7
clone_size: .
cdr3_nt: TGCAGCGGGGGGTTGGGCGGGAGTTACGAGCAGTACTTC
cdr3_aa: CSGGLGGSYEQYF

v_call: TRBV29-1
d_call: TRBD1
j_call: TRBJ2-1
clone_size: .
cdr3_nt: TGCAGCGTTGAAGGGAGGACAGGGCAATACAATGAGCAGTTCTTC
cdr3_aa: CSVEGRTGQYNEQFF

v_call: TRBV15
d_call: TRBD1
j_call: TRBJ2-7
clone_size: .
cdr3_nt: TGTGCCACCAGCGTAGGGACAGGGGTAGAGCAGTACTTC
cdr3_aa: CATSVGTGVEQYF

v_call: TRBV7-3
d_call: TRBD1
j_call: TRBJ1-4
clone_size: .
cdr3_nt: TGTGCCAGCAGCACAACTCACGACAGGGGGGTAAACGAAAAACTGTTTTTT
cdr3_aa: CASSTTHDRGVNEKLFF

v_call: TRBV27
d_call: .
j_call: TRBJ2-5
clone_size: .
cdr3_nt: TGTGCCAGCCCCCTTTCAGAGACCCAGTACTTC
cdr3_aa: CASPLSETQYF

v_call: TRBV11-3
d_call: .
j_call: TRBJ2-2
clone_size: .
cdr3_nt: TGTGCCAGCAGCTTAGACTACAGGGAAGCCGGGGAGCTGTTTTTT
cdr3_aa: CASSLDYREAGELFF

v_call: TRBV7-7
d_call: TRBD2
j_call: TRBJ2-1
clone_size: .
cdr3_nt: TGTGCCAGCAGTCACCCGGGACTAGCGGGAGTTCCCCACAATGAGCAGTTCTTC
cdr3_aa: CASSHPGLAGVPHNEQFF

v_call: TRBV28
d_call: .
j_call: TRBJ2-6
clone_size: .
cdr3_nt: TGTGCCAGCTGCGGCAGGGTATACGGGGCCAACGTCCTGACTTTC
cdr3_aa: CASCGRVYGANVLTF

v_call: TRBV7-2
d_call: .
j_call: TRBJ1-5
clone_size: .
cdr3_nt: TGTGCCAGCAGCTCCGGGCGATGGGGCAATCAGCCCCAGCATTTT
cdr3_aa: CASSSGRWGNQPQHF

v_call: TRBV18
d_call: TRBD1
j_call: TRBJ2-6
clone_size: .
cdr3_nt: TGTGCCAGCTCACCTTGGACAGGTGACTCTGGGGCCAACGTCCTGACTTTC
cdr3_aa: CASSPWTGDSGANVLTF

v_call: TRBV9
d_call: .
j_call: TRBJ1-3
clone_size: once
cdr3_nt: TGTGCCAGCAGCGCCGCGGGGCCAGGAAACACCATATATTTT
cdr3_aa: CASSAAGPGNTIYF

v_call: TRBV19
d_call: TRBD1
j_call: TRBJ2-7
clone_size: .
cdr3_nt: TGTGCCAGTAGTGGAGGGACAGGGTATCAGTACTACGAGCAGTACTTC
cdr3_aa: CASSGGTGYQYYEQYF

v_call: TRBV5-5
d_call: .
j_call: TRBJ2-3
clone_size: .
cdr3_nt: TGTGCCAGCAGCACACCCCTGGATACGCAGTATTTT
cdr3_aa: CASSTPLDTQYF

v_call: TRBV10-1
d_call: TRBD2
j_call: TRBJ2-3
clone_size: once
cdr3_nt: TGCGCCACCTCTGAGCGGGAGGGCACAGATACGCAGTATTTT
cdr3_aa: CATSEREGTDTQYF